The 21 T cell receptor beta chains below all came from one sample that was sequenced in a study of human T cells and chemical hapten exposure. TCRdb re-derived calls from the RACE reads in MiXCR, one entry per CDR3 protein. The sample shows 85,000 to 100,000 distinct CDR3 sequences, about 10% of them seen only once. Time point in this sample: pre-sensitization, week 0. The treatment is: therapeutic diphenylcyclopropenone sensitization with weekly scalp DPC. The material sequenced was whole blood, taken in connection with sensitization to the hapten diphenylcyclopropenone (DPC). The receptors originated from a woman aged 55-69 years with alopecia areata. Some clones in this sample may be carry-over from other donors' samples.

The rearrangement links TRBV29-1 to TRBJ1-1; D uncertain. Germline values: CDR1 SQVTM, CDR2 ANQGSEA. The CDR3 loop spans 15 amino acids. Trimming pared 8 bases from V and 2 bases from J, leaving 21 bases between. CDR3 nucleotides: TGCAGCACTCTCGGGGAGGGCCAATTCAACACTGAAGCTTTCTTT. Translated: CSTLGEGQFNTEAFF. Looking up the rest from reference TRBV29-1 and TRBJ1-1 gives the full variable domain: SAVISQKPSRDICQRGTSLTIQCQVDSQVTMMFWYRQQPGQSLTLIATANQGSEATYESGFVIDKFPISRPNLTFSTLTVSNMSPEDSSIYLCSTLGEGQFNTEAFFGQGTRLTVV.

In its sample, this clonotype was seen a few times. This rearrangement joins TRBV19 to TRBJ1-4, with D unclear. Germline-derived CDR1 and CDR2 are LNHDA and SQIVND (reference sequence). CDR3 length equals 13 residues. The ends were cut back, 5 bases at V and 8 bases at J, with 12 bases in the middle. In DNA form, the CDR3 reads TGTGCCAGTAGTGTCCGAAGGGAAGAAAAACTGTTTTTT. Its translation: CASSVRREEKLFF.

This clonotype has a count of ten or more. This chain joins TRBV7-2 and TRBJ1-1, with 7 bases aligning to TRBD1. The V segment lost 5 bases and the J segment 3 bases; nucleotides outside the gene matches: 9. CDR3 length: 15 amino acids. The germline gives CDR1 SGHTA, CDR2 FQGNSA. In DNA, the CDR3 is TGTGCCAGCAGCCAACGCCGGGACAGAGACACTGAAGCTTTCTTT. This codes for CASSQRRDRDTEAFF.

This clonotype was observed many times. The V and J genes are TRBV2 and TRBJ2-3, with a weak D call TRBD1 (6 bases). This CDR3 is built from 14 residues. Germline V CDR1 and CDR2: SNHLY, FYNNEI. V lost 6 bases and J lost 4, with 14 bases in between. The CDR3 DNA follows: TGTGCCAGCAGCACAGGACAGAGTCCAGATACGCAGTATTTT. This translates into CASSTGQSPDTQYF.

V and J are TRBV9 and TRBJ2-2; possible D gene TRBD2, 5 bases. V was shortened by 0 bases and J by 2 bases, with 8 bases between the two germline ends. CDR1 is SGDLS and CDR2 is YYNGEE in the germline V gene. This CDR3 is built from 15 residues. The CDR3 DNA follows: TGTGCCAGCAGCGTAGCCGGGGTAAACACCGGGGAGCTGTTTTTT. It codes for CASSVAGVNTGELFF.

The chain links TRBV7-9 to TRBJ2-3, with D tentatively TRBD2 (5 bases). Germline V gene sequence: CDR1 SEHNR, CDR2 FQNEAQ (reference sequence). The CDR3 is 15 residues long. The germline V and J ends were trimmed by 5 bases and 1 base, with 13 bases remaining between them. The CDR3 DNA sequence: TGTGCCAGCAGCCTCGGGGATAGTGGCACAGATACGCAGTATTTT. This codes for CASSLGDSGTDTQYF. Based on the CDR3 plus reference TRBV7-9 and TRBJ2-3, the full variable domain is DTGVSQNPRHKITKRGQNVTFRCDPISEHNRLYWYRQTLGQGPEFLTYFQNEAQLEKSRLLSDRFSAERPKGSFSTLEIQRTEQGDSAMYLCASSLGDSGTDTQYFGPGTRLTVL.

This clonotype occurred a few times. CDR3 residues: CASSLIRGRLAGLHYEQYF. The DNA for the CDR3 is TGTGCCAGCAGTTTAATAAGGGGGAGGTTAGCGGGGCTTCATTACGAGCAGTACTTC. The V and J genes are TRBV12-3 or TRBV12-4 and TRBJ2-7; 8 bases align to TRBD2. This CDR3 spans 19 amino acids. J lost 4 bases, V lost 2 bases, and 19 bases had no gene match.

This clonotype came up a few times. V usage is TRBV5-4 and J usage is TRBJ2-2, with D uncertain. CDR3 length equals 16 residues. Germline V gene lookup returns CDR1 SGHNT and CDR2 YYREEE (reference sequence). Between the trimmed V and J ends, which lost 3 bases and 0 bases, there was a span of 12 bases. The CDR3: CASSSQTSANTGELFF. For the CDR3, the DNA is TGTGCCAGCAGCTCCCAGACAAGCGCGAACACCGGGGAGCTGTTTTTT.

The table lists this clonotype with many counts. The CDR3 region has the DNA TGTGCCAGCAGCTTAACGCACAGGGGGTTTTCTGAAGCTTTCTTT. It specifies CASSLTHRGFSEAFF. The chain employs TRBV7-3 and TRBJ1-1; 8 bases map to TRBD1. The germline V gene encodes CDR1 SGHTA and CDR2 FQGTGA. This CDR3 contains 15 residues. The ends lost 0 bases at V and 6 bases at J; junction bases unmatched: 6.

This clonotype showed up many times. This chain uses TRBV27 with TRBJ1-2; no definite D call. CDR3 length: 15 residues. The V end lost 5 bases, the J end lost 4 bases, and 17 bases lay between the germline ends. Looked up from germline, CDR1 is MNHEY and CDR2 is SMNVEV (reference sequence). This CDR3 is CASSPSRRYSYGYTF. DNA of the CDR3: TGTGCCAGCAGTCCCTCCCGAAGGTACAGCTATGGCTACACCTTC.

This clonotype came up many times. The chain employs TRBV5-1 and TRBJ1-1; TRBD1 matches 11 bases. This CDR3 is built from 17 residues. CDR1 is SGHRS, CDR2 YFSETQ, per germline. Unmatched junction bases numbered 9, after V lost 1 base and J lost 4 bases. DNA of the CDR3: TGCGCCAGCAGCTTGAGGCCCCGGGACAGGGGGTCCACTGAAGCTTTCTTT. The encoded protein is CASSLRPRDRGSTEAFF.

This clonotype was counted only a few times. The V and J genes are TRBV6-2 or TRBV6-3 and TRBJ2-5; the D call may be TRBD1 or TRBD2 (5 bases each). The CDR3 spans 15 residues. Germline values: CDR1 MNHEY, CDR2 SVGEGT. The ends were cut back, 7 bases at V and 4 bases at J, with 19 bases in the middle. CDR3 in amino acids: CASNGLGTSAETQYF. In DNA form, the CDR3 reads TGTGCCAGCAACGGACTTGGGACGTCGGCAGAGACCCAGTACTTC.

This clonotype showed up just a few times. The rearrangement joins TRBV5-1 to TRBJ2-7; 7 positions agree with TRBD2. V shed 4 bases and J 0 bases; nucleotides not matched to a gene: 10. The CDR3 has 16 residues. Germline V gene sequence: CDR1 SGHRS, CDR2 YFSETQ. The DNA for the CDR3 is TGCGCCAGCAGCCCGCGTCGGACGGGGGGCTCCTACGAGCAGTACTTC. It specifies CASSPRRTGGSYEQYF.

This clonotype was observed at least ten times. The gene calls are TRBV11-2 and TRBJ2-1, with D uncertain. V lost 1 base, J lost 5 bases, and 15 bases lay in between. The CDR3 sequence is 16 residues long. Germline V gives CDR1 SGHAT, CDR2 FQNNGV. The CDR3 DNA sequence: TGTGCCAGCAGCTTAGGTCCAGCGAACTGGAACAATGAGCAGTTCTTC. Its translation: CASSLGPANWNNEQFF.

The V and J genes are TRBV7-2 and TRBJ1-2, with no clear D. CDR1 SGHTA and CDR2 FQGNSA come from the germline V gene. V was shortened by 1 base and J by 6 bases, with 12 bases between the two germline ends. There are 14 residues in the CDR3. As DNA, the CDR3 is TGTGCCAGCAGCTTAGGACGCGGATGGAATGGCTACACCTTC. Its translation is CASSLGRGWNGYTF.

The V and J genes are TRBV12-5 and TRBJ1-1; D perhaps matches TRBD1 (5 bases). From germline, CDR1 is LGHNT and CDR2 FRNRAP. The V end lost 6 bases, the J end lost 0 bases, and 8 bases lay between the germline ends. The CDR3 spans 13 residues. The CDR3 reads CASGPGMNTEAFF. CDR3 coding DNA: TGTGCTAGTGGCCCAGGGATGAACACTGAAGCTTTCTTT.

The chain is built from TRBV3-1 and TRBJ2-1, with D maybe TRBD1 (6 bases). Trimming removed 0 bases from V and 10 bases from J, with 13 bases in between. The CDR3 totals 14 residues. Per germline, CDR1 LGHDT and CDR2 YNNKEL (reference sequence). The CDR3 loop is CASSQEGAGREQFF. The CDR3 nucleotides are TGTGCCAGCAGCCAAGAGGGGGCAGGTAGGGAGCAGTTCTTC.

This clonotype showed up many times. This chain connects TRBV13 to TRBJ2-5; 9 bases line up with TRBD1. The trim removed 5 bases at V and 5 bases at J, leaving 12 bases unmatched. The CDR3 spans 16 residues. Germline V lookup: CDR1 PRHDT, CDR2 FYEKMQ (reference sequence). This chain's CDR3 is CASSPPGQGRGETQYF. The CDR3 bases are TGTGCCAGCAGCCCCCCGGGACAGGGCCGGGGGGAGACCCAGTACTTC.

In its sample, this clonotype was seen many times. The rearrangement links TRBV10-3 to TRBJ2-1; 9 nucleotides agree with TRBD1. The CDR3 spans 13 residues. Losses at the gene ends were 6 bases for V and 10 bases for J; bases not matched to a gene: 7. Germline V CDR1 and CDR2: ENHRY, SYGVKD. CDR3 region: CAIRAQGAGEQFF. For the CDR3, the DNA is TGTGCCATCAGGGCACAGGGGGCGGGCGAGCAGTTCTTC.

The gene calls are TRBV29-1 and TRBJ1-4, with 9 bases aligning to TRBD1. V shed 5 bases, J shed 8 bases, and the junction held 6 bases outside the gene matches. The CDR3 has 13 residues. Per the germline V gene, CDR1 is SQVTM and CDR2 is ANQGSEA. CDR3 amino acids: CSVIRTGDEKLFF. The CDR3, as DNA: TGCAGCGTTATTAGGACAGGGGACGAAAAACTGTTTTTT.

The CDR3, as DNA: TGTGCCAGCAGCTTGGCTGGTATAATGGGGAACACTGAAGCTTTCTTT. This codes for CASSLAGIMGNTEAFF. This rearrangement joins TRBV5-6 to TRBJ1-1, with D unclear. V was clipped by 0 bases and J by 1 base, with 13 bases between them. Germline V gene data show CDR1 as SGHDT and CDR2 as YYEEEE. CDR3 length: 16 residues.